The T cell receptor (beta chain) under discussion was sequenced for a study of blood T cell repertoires in COVID-19. Study as a whole: Italy, Spain and the United States were the sources of the convalescent and acute COVID-19 samples. Sample material is recorded as cDNA or gDNA derived from T cells, B-cell-depleted T cells, or PBMCs.

This CDR3 has 16 amino acids. V gave up 0 bases and J gave up 6 bases, with 14 bases separating them. CDR1 and CDR2 (germline): SEHNR, FQNEAQ (reference sequence). During active infection, Seattle patients enrolled and were then monitored through disease. The protocol was immunoSEQ multiplex PCR, while the TCRdb copy is restricted to in-frame clones and leaves out a portion. The sample contains hundreds of thousands of clones, roughly nine tenths of which appear only once. The J gene is TRBJ1-4, the V gene TRBV7-9; the D is unclear. Sequenced: peripheral blood. The TCR originated in a man between 18 and 35 years old with COVID-19, enrolled during active disease. CDR3 region: CASSLAGSVSDEKLFF. Written as DNA, the CDR3 is TGTGCCAGCAGCTTAGCGGGGAGCGTATCGGATGAAAAACTGTTTTTT.